This TCR beta chain was sequenced in a study of T cell responses to AZD1222 COVID-19 vaccine. At the level of the study: It was second doses at about 4 or about 12 weeks that were pooled. General observations from the study: Most donors were white British, females outnumbered males, and clonal diversity was possibly underestimated. Unmutated variant regions are reportedly the target of nearly half of TCRs that are spike-specific. The peak T cell response came first, and repertoires were sampled only after it.

This table comes from immunoSEQ multiplex PCR, and its TCRdb copy is limited to in-frame clones, with some not included. Among about 140,000 clones listed, around 90% were seen once. V lost 5 bases and J lost 5, with 10 bases in between. The CDR3 length is 13 residues. Of note for this clone: Its antigen is unidentified.

The specimen was peripheral blood, collected on day 0 of AZD1222 vaccination. The clonotype was recovered from an adult in good health. The chain has TRBV12-3 or TRBV12-4 and TRBJ1-5; the D is unclear. This chain's CDR3 is CASSPLLDQPQHF. Here the CDR3 DNA reads TGTGCCAGCAGTCCTCTCCTCGATCAGCCCCAGCATTTT.